Ten or more counts support the clone carrying this T cell receptor beta chain. CDR3 length: 15 residues. V shed 6 bases, J shed 7 bases, and the junction held 9 bases outside the gene matches. The entry originates in a study of early T cells in non-severe SARS-CoV-2 infection. Individually, cDNA molecules had unique molecular identifiers attached to them. TCRdb re-analysed the 5' RACE reads in MiXCR, keeping a single row per CDR3 protein. Seen here are tens of thousands of distinct CDR3 sequences, 13% to 15% observed once, and the top ten hold around 3.6%. The sequencing used whole blood, collected at baseline. The chain links TRBV12-3 or TRBV12-4 to TRBJ2-1, with 10 bases matching TRBD2. The receptor's source is an adult who was a healthcare worker with PCR-confirmed SARS-CoV-2 infection or an uninfected control (not recorded which). CDR3 protein: CASSPPSGSRNEQFF. The CDR3 bases are TGTGCCAGCAGCCCGCCTAGCGGGAGTCGAAATGAGCAGTTCTTC.